This TCR beta chain was profiled in a study of CD8+CD57+ T cells in acquired aplastic anemia. The CDR3 has 17 residues. V shed 2 bases, J shed 3 bases, and the junction held 10 bases outside the gene matches. Per germline, CDR1 SGHDT and CDR2 YYEEEE. Genomic DNA templated the TCR beta VDJ and CDR3 profiling. A single record per CDR3 protein comes from TCRdb applying MiXCR to the reads. The sample includes some 410,000 distinct CDR3 sequences, 55% to 70% of them seen just once. This clonotype came up many times. The sequencing input was sorted CD4+, CD8+, or CD8+CD57+ T cells (not recorded which) from PBMCs. The genes are TRBV5-6 and TRBJ1-5; 8 nucleotides agree with TRBD1. The TCR sequence derives from a human donor in good health, serving as a control. CDR3 sequence (DNA): TGTGCCAGCAGCTTCTCCGCGGGCAGGGGGCTCAATCAGCCCCAGCATTTT. It is translated as CASSFSAGRGLNQPQHF. Drawing the rest from reference TRBV5-6 and TRBJ1-5, the complete variable domain is DAGVTQSPTHLIKTRGQQVTLRCSPKSGHDTVSWYQQALGQGPQFIFQYYEEEERQRGNFPDRFSGHQFPNYSSELNVNALLLGDSALYLCASSFSAGRGLNQPQHFGDGTRLSIL.